These T cell receptor beta chains were read from a single sample in a study of beta chain features in type 1 diabetes. Method: immunoSEQ multiplex PCR; TCRdb's copy keeps in-frame clones and lacks some. The sample holds some 150,000 clones, about 13% seen once. The sample consisted of central memory CD4+ T cells from blood. These receptors all come from a man between 18 and 35 years old with type 1 diabetes. CDR3s include the opening cysteine and the closing phenylalanine or tryptophan. The order of the fields is J gene, clone size, D gene, V gene, CDR3 DNA, CDR3 protein. The D gene is left open where the match is weak. Part of the rows lack a size; the others show once, few, many or a class for expanded clones.

j_call: TRBJ2-1
clone_size: NA
d_call: TRBD1
v_call: TRBV18
cdr3_nt: TGTGCCAGCTCCCCCGGGACAGGGAGCGTCAATGAGCAGTTCTTC
cdr3_aa: CASSPGTGSVNEQFF

j_call: TRBJ2-7
clone_size: few
d_call: NA
v_call: TRBV4-1
cdr3_nt: TGCGCCAGCAGCCAAGGGGAAACTCAGGGCTACGAGCAGTACTTC
cdr3_aa: CASSQGETQGYEQYF

j_call: TRBJ1-1
clone_size: NA
d_call: NA
v_call: TRBV6-6
cdr3_nt: TGTGCCAGCAGCCACGACAGCCACACTGAAGCTTTCTTT
cdr3_aa: CASSHDSHTEAFF

j_call: TRBJ1-1
clone_size: NA
d_call: NA
v_call: TRBV6-5
cdr3_nt: TGTGCCAGCTCAGTTGCAGGGTCGCCCAGCACTGAAGCTTTCTTT
cdr3_aa: CASSVAGSPSTEAFF

j_call: TRBJ2-7
clone_size: NA
d_call: NA
v_call: TRBV27
cdr3_nt: TGTGCCAGCAGTTTATCAGGCAGGAGCTCCTACGAGCAGTACTTC
cdr3_aa: CASSLSGRSSYEQYF

j_call: TRBJ2-1
clone_size: NA
d_call: NA
v_call: TRBV29-1
cdr3_nt: TGCAGCGTTGGACTAACCGGATACAATGAGCAGTTCTTC
cdr3_aa: CSVGLTGYNEQFF

j_call: TRBJ1-4
clone_size: NA
d_call: NA
v_call: TRBV2
cdr3_nt: TGTGCCAGCAACCAAGGGGTTAATGAAAAACTGTTTTTT
cdr3_aa: CASNQGVNEKLFF

j_call: TRBJ2-1
clone_size: NA
d_call: TRBD2
v_call: TRBV5-6
cdr3_nt: TGTGCCAGCAGCTCCTTGGGGAGCGGGGAGTTCCGGGGCAATGAGCAGTTCTTC
cdr3_aa: CASSSLGSGEFRGNEQFF

j_call: TRBJ2-7
clone_size: many
d_call: TRBD2
v_call: TRBV2
cdr3_nt: TGTGCCAGCAGGCCTAGCGGGGGGTCCGGTGAGCAGTACTTC
cdr3_aa: CASRPSGGSGEQYF

j_call: TRBJ1-1
clone_size: NA
d_call: NA
v_call: TRBV11-3
cdr3_nt: TGTGCCAGCAGCTCCGGTGTGCACACTGAAGCTTTCTTT
cdr3_aa: CASSSGVHTEAFF

j_call: TRBJ1-2
clone_size: NA
d_call: TRBD1
v_call: TRBV9
cdr3_nt: TGTGCCAGCAGCGAGCGGACAGGGGACTATGGCTACACCTTC
cdr3_aa: CASSERTGDYGYTF

j_call: TRBJ2-1
clone_size: few
d_call: TRBD2
v_call: TRBV7-2
cdr3_nt: TGTGCCAGCAGCTTACGTACTAGCGGGGGTAGTGAGCAGTTCTTC
cdr3_aa: CASSLRTSGGSEQFF

j_call: TRBJ2-7
clone_size: many
d_call: TRBD1
v_call: TRBV7-9
cdr3_nt: TGTGCCAGCAGCCCGCCATTTAGACAGGGGGCTATGGGCGAGCAGTACTTC
cdr3_aa: CASSPPFRQGAMGEQYF

j_call: TRBJ1-2
clone_size: NA
d_call: NA
v_call: TRBV28
cdr3_nt: TGTGCCAGCAGTTCGAGGGGATGGAGTGACTATGGCTACACCTTC
cdr3_aa: CASSSRGWSDYGYTF

j_call: TRBJ2-1
clone_size: few
d_call: NA
v_call: TRBV5-6
cdr3_nt: TGTGCCAGCACCCCAGGGCTGGGAAATGAGCAGTTCTTC
cdr3_aa: CASTPGLGNEQFF

j_call: TRBJ2-3
clone_size: NA
d_call: NA
v_call: TRBV4-1
cdr3_nt: TGCGCCAGCAGCCCTAGGGGCGATGGCACAGATACGCAGTATTTT
cdr3_aa: CASSPRGDGTDTQYF

j_call: TRBJ2-3
clone_size: few
d_call: TRBD1
v_call: TRBV29-1
cdr3_nt: TGCAGCGAAGGGGGCGCCGGCACAGATACGCAGTATTTT
cdr3_aa: CSEGGAGTDTQYF

j_call: TRBJ1-1
clone_size: few
d_call: TRBD1
v_call: TRBV6-5
cdr3_nt: TGTGCCAGCAGTTACCTACAGGGGGAGGCTGAAGCTTTCTTT
cdr3_aa: CASSYLQGEAEAFF

j_call: TRBJ2-1
clone_size: NA
d_call: TRBD2
v_call: TRBV9
cdr3_nt: TGTGCCAGCAGCGTAGGCCACGGACTAGCGGGGTCTAATGAGCAGTTCTTC
cdr3_aa: CASSVGHGLAGSNEQFF

j_call: TRBJ2-4
clone_size: NA
d_call: NA
v_call: TRBV2
cdr3_nt: TGTGCCAGCAGCTCGGACCGTAGCCAAAAAAACATTCAGTACTTC
cdr3_aa: CASSSDRSQKNIQYF

j_call: TRBJ2-1
clone_size: few
d_call: NA
v_call: TRBV27
cdr3_nt: TGTGCCAGCAGTTTAAACGGAAAGGCCCACGACCGGAATGAGCAGTTCTTC
cdr3_aa: CASSLNGKAHDRNEQFF

j_call: TRBJ1-4
clone_size: few
d_call: TRBD1
v_call: TRBV19
cdr3_nt: TGTGCCAGTGGACCCGACAGGGGGCTCGAAAAACTGTTTTTT
cdr3_aa: CASGPDRGLEKLFF

j_call: TRBJ2-3
clone_size: NA
d_call: TRBD2
v_call: TRBV12-5
cdr3_nt: TGTGCTAGTGGTTATGGGACTAGCGGGGTTACGCAGTATTTT
cdr3_aa: CASGYGTSGVTQYF

j_call: TRBJ2-7
clone_size: many
d_call: NA
v_call: TRBV14
cdr3_nt: TGTGCCAGCAGCCAAGCCGACAGCTACGAGCAGTACTTC
cdr3_aa: CASSQADSYEQYF

j_call: TRBJ2-5
clone_size: NA
d_call: NA
v_call: TRBV18
cdr3_nt: TGTGCCAGCTCACCACCGCGGTTGGGACAAGAGACCCAGTACTTC
cdr3_aa: CASSPPRLGQETQYF

j_call: TRBJ1-1
clone_size: many
d_call: NA
v_call: TRBV4-1
cdr3_nt: TGCGCCAGCAGCCAAAAGGGAGGTCTTACACGGAACACTGAAGCTTTCTTT
cdr3_aa: CASSQKGGLTRNTEAFF

j_call: TRBJ2-5
clone_size: NA
d_call: TRBD2
v_call: TRBV5-1
cdr3_nt: TGCGCCAGCAGCGACAGCGGGGCTCCTCAAGAGACCCAGTACTTC
cdr3_aa: CASSDSGAPQETQYF

j_call: TRBJ2-6
clone_size: NA
d_call: NA
v_call: TRBV21-1
cdr3_nt: NA
cdr3_aa: CASSRLPNRGWGSGANVLTF

j_call: TRBJ1-2
clone_size: NA
d_call: NA
v_call: TRBV18
cdr3_nt: TGTGCCAGCTCACTTAGAATGGCGGACGCCTCGGGTGGCTACACCTTC
cdr3_aa: CASSLRMADASGGYTF

j_call: TRBJ2-5
clone_size: few
d_call: NA
v_call: TRBV19
cdr3_nt: TGTGCCAGTAGTATATCCAAGGAGACCCAGTACTTC
cdr3_aa: CASSISKETQYF

j_call: TRBJ1-5
clone_size: few
d_call: TRBD1
v_call: TRBV29-1
cdr3_nt: TGCAGCGTCGTGACAGGGGTGAATCAGCCCCAGCATTTT
cdr3_aa: CSVVTGVNQPQHF

j_call: TRBJ2-5
clone_size: NA
d_call: TRBD2
v_call: TRBV19
cdr3_nt: TGTGCCAGTAATCGTCGCGGGAGACAAGAGACCCAGTACTTC
cdr3_aa: CASNRRGRQETQYF

j_call: TRBJ1-6
clone_size: NA
d_call: TRBD1
v_call: TRBV4-1
cdr3_nt: TGCGCCAGCAGCCACCCTGGGGACAGGCTACCGAGCTCCTATAATTCACCCCTCCACTTT
cdr3_aa: CASSHPGDRLPSSYNSPLHF

j_call: TRBJ2-1
clone_size: NA
d_call: TRBD2
v_call: TRBV5-6
cdr3_nt: TGTGCCAGCAGCAATAGACTAGCTGCTGTACTACAGTTCTTC
cdr3_aa: CASSNRLAAVLQFF

j_call: TRBJ1-2
clone_size: NA
d_call: TRBD1
v_call: TRBV9
cdr3_nt: TGTGCCAGCAGCATGGACAGGGGGAGAGGTGGCTACACCTTC
cdr3_aa: CASSMDRGRGGYTF

j_call: TRBJ1-1
clone_size: few
d_call: NA
v_call: TRBV16
cdr3_nt: TGTGCCAGCAGCCGGGGGTTTACTGAAGCTTTCTTT
cdr3_aa: CASSRGFTEAFF

j_call: TRBJ1-5
clone_size: many
d_call: NA
v_call: TRBV7-9
cdr3_nt: TGTGCCAGCAGCAGGGCAGGGAATCAGCCCCAGCATTTT
cdr3_aa: CASSRAGNQPQHF

j_call: TRBJ1-4
clone_size: NA
d_call: NA
v_call: TRBV18
cdr3_nt: TGTGCCAGCCACATATCCGGGACTAATGAAAAACTGTTTTTT
cdr3_aa: CASHISGTNEKLFF

j_call: TRBJ2-1
clone_size: few
d_call: NA
v_call: TRBV25-1
cdr3_nt: TGTGCCAGCAGTGAAAGCAGGGGTCCGTACAATGAGCAGTTCTTC
cdr3_aa: CASSESRGPYNEQFF

j_call: TRBJ1-6
clone_size: few
d_call: NA
v_call: TRBV25-1
cdr3_nt: TGTGCCAGCAGTGATGACGGGGGTGTTTCACCCCTCCACTTT
cdr3_aa: CASSDDGGVSPLHF

j_call: TRBJ2-1
clone_size: NA
d_call: TRBD1
v_call: TRBV19
cdr3_nt: TGTGCCAGTAGTCCCCACAGGGGGGACGAGGCTGAGCAGTTCTTC
cdr3_aa: CASSPHRGDEAEQFF

j_call: TRBJ1-4
clone_size: NA
d_call: TRBD1
v_call: TRBV5-1
cdr3_nt: TGCGCCAGCAGCACGGGACAGGGGGCACCTAATGAAAAACTGTTTTTT
cdr3_aa: CASSTGQGAPNEKLFF

j_call: TRBJ2-1
clone_size: few
d_call: NA
v_call: TRBV4-1
cdr3_nt: TGCGCCAGCAGCCTCTCCAGGGGACGCTTCTCCTACAATGAGCAGTTCTTC
cdr3_aa: CASSLSRGRFSYNEQFF

j_call: TRBJ2-5
clone_size: few
d_call: NA
v_call: TRBV20-1
cdr3_nt: TGCAGTGCTAGACCCGAGGAGACCCAGTACTTC
cdr3_aa: CSARPEETQYF

j_call: TRBJ2-7
clone_size: few
d_call: TRBD1
v_call: TRBV7-2
cdr3_nt: TGTGCCAGCAGCTCCCGGCCTCGTCGACAGGGGGCAAAGTACGAGCAGTACTTC
cdr3_aa: CASSSRPRRQGAKYEQYF

j_call: TRBJ1-6
clone_size: few
d_call: NA
v_call: TRBV2
cdr3_nt: TGTGCCAGCAGTCCACAGGGCGCGGTAAATTCACCCCTCCACTTT
cdr3_aa: CASSPQGAVNSPLHF